Listed here are 17 T cell receptor beta chains from one sample, sequenced in a study of cytomegalovirus exposure and HLA in healthy donors. PCR amplification relied on 60 Vbeta primers (plus 13 Jbeta primers). Sequencing was performed with immunoSEQ multiplex PCR; in TCRdb, only in-frame clones are kept and a portion is missing. Among approximately 100,000 clones listed, under 85% were seen once. Material: PBMCs. The source of these receptors is a woman between 40 and 55 years old in good health and CMV-seronegative.

V is TRBV20-1 and J is TRBJ1-5; 7 nucleotides match TRBD1. This CDR3 is built from 11 residues. J gave up 11 bases and V 3 bases, and 4 bases lay outside the gene matches. Germline V gives CDR1 DFQATT, CDR2 SNEGSKA (reference sequence). DNA of the CDR3: TGCAGTGCTAGGGACAGGAGGGCCCAGCATTTT. As protein: CSARDRRAQHF.

Only a few counts were recorded for this clone. The rearrangement joins TRBV4-3 to TRBJ2-1; 13 positions match TRBD2. In germline, CDR1 is LGHNA, CDR2 YSLEER. The V segment lost 1 base and the J segment 0 bases; nucleotides outside the gene matches: 0. The CDR3 length is 17 residues. The CDR3 coding sequence is TGCGCCAGCAGCCAAGGGACTAGCGGGGGCTCCTACAATGAGCAGTTCTTC. Amino acid sequence: CASSQGTSGGSYNEQFF.

The chain is built from TRBV6-1 and TRBJ1-1, with D possibly TRBD1 on 5 matching bases. Trimming removed 2 bases from V and 5 bases from J, with 6 bases in between. The CDR3 totals 12 residues. CDR1 is MNHNS, CDR2 SASEGT, per germline. As DNA, the CDR3 is TGTGCCAGCAGTGAACGGGGGACTGAAGCTTTCTTT. Translated: CASSERGTEAFF.

The rearrangement links TRBV5-8 to TRBJ1-1; D is perhaps TRBD1 (5 bases). This CDR3 spans 13 amino acids. In germline, CDR1 is SGHTS, CDR2 YDEGEE. Trimming took 0 bases from V and 5 from J, leaving 8 bases between them. CDR3 sequence (DNA): TGTGCCAGCAGCTTGGGGGGGAGGACTGAAGCTTTCTTT. As protein: CASSLGGRTEAFF.

This clone was recorded a few times. The chain carries TRBV4-2 and TRBJ2-2; the match to TRBD2 covers 8 bases. The CDR3 length is 16 residues. The germline V gene encodes CDR1 LGHNA and CDR2 YNFKEQ. Trimming at V came to 0 bases and at J to 6 bases, leaving 6 bases not matched to a gene. This chain's CDR3 is CASSQESGGPAGELFF. The CDR3 bases are TGTGCCAGCAGCCAAGAGTCGGGGGGGCCCGCCGGGGAGCTGTTTTTT.

The chain is built from TRBV4-2 and TRBJ2-7; 11 bases are a match to TRBD2. CDR1 is LGHNA, CDR2 YNFKEQ, per germline. With 5 bases clipped from V and 6 bases from J, the junction kept 9 bases outside the gene matches. CDR3 length equals 15 residues. The CDR3 bases are TGTGCCAGCAGCTCCTCTGGTACTAGCGGGGGCGAGCAGTACTTC. This gives the protein CASSSSGTSGGEQYF.

The rearrangement joins TRBV19 to TRBJ2-1; the match to TRBD2 covers 8 bases. Germline lookup yields CDR1 LNHDA and CDR2 SQIVND (reference sequence). V lost 6 bases to trimming and J lost 4 bases; unmatched junction nucleotides: 8. The CDR3 runs to 15 residues. This CDR3 is CASRPTGGGYNEQFF. The CDR3 nucleotides read TGTGCCAGTAGGCCCACCGGGGGGGGGTACAATGAGCAGTTCTTC.

CDR3 bases: TGTGCCAGCAGCTTGGAGGGACAGGGTCTTCTCTCCCCCTACGAGCAGTACTTC. Translation: CASSLEGQGLLSPYEQYF. The rearrangement uses TRBV5-6 and TRBJ2-7; 9 nucleotides align to TRBD1. CDR3 length: 18 residues. CDR1 and CDR2 (germline): SGHDT, YYEEEE. V lost 0 bases to trimming and J lost 2 bases; unmatched junction nucleotides: 12. The whole variable domain, filled in from reference TRBV5-6 and TRBJ2-7, reads DAGVTQSPTHLIKTRGQQVTLRCSPKSGHDTVSWYQQALGQGPQFIFQYYEEEERQRGNFPDRFSGHQFPNYSSELNVNALLLGDSALYLCASSLEGQGLLSPYEQYFGPGTRLTVT.

V and J are TRBV28 and TRBJ2-1; the match to TRBD2 covers 9 bases. Germline CDR1 is MDHEN and CDR2 is SYDVKM. There are 13 residues in the CDR3. Trimming removed 3 bases from V and 9 bases from J; junction bases left unmatched: 3. CDR3 sequence (DNA): TGTGCCAGCAGTTTTCGGCGGGAGGGTGAGCAGTTCTTC. Translation gives CASSFRREGEQFF.

The rearrangement uses TRBV6-6 and TRBJ1-6, with 8 positions matching TRBD1. V gave up 5 bases and J gave up 5 bases; unmatched junction bases: 2. This CDR3 spans 14 amino acids. Germline loops: CDR1 MNHNY, CDR2 SVGAGI (reference sequence). CDR3 in DNA: TGTGCCAGCAGTAGACAGGGGAATAATTCACCCCTCCACTTT. Translated, it gives CASSRQGNNSPLHF.

The chain recombines TRBV6-5 with TRBJ1-1; D gene unclear. CDR1 is MNHEY and CDR2 is SVGAGI in the germline V gene. The CDR3 has 15 residues. Trimming left V 0 bases short and J 6 bases short, with 14 bases between. DNA for the CDR3: TGTGCCAGCAGTTACTCGGCTTACCCCATCCCTGAAGCTTTCTTT. It codes for CASSYSAYPIPEAFF.

This chain joins TRBV15 and TRBJ2-5; tentatively, D is TRBD1 (5 bases). The CDR3 has 13 amino acids. Germline CDR1 is LNHNV and CDR2 is YYDKDF (reference sequence). Trimming left V 11 bases short and J 5 bases short, with 18 bases between. The CDR3 loop is CASHRQGEETQYF. CDR3 in DNA: TGTGCCTCGCACCGGCAGGGTGAGGAGACCCAGTACTTC.

In this sample, this clone turned up a few times. The chain joins TRBV19 to TRBJ2-3; possibly TRBD2 for D (5 bases). This CDR3 is built from 17 residues. Per germline, CDR1 LNHDA and CDR2 SQIVND (reference sequence). The germline V and J ends were trimmed by 6 bases and 4 bases, with 23 bases remaining between them. This CDR3 is CASSLGSGRTVADTQYF. The CDR3, as DNA: TGTGCCAGTAGCTTAGGATCTGGACGGACTGTGGCAGATACGCAGTATTTT.

This chain links TRBV19 with TRBJ2-7, with D possibly TRBD2 on 6 matching bases. Germline-derived CDR1 and CDR2 are LNHDA and SQIVND (reference sequence). Deletions cut 5 bases from V and 0 bases from J, with 14 bases between. The CDR3 sequence is 15 residues long. As DNA, the CDR3 is TGTGCCAGTAGTGTAGCGGTAAGGAGCTCCTACGAGCAGTACTTC. Translated, it gives CASSVAVRSSYEQYF.

This clone has more than one count but fewer than ten. The chain employs TRBV7-9 and TRBJ1-2, with D maybe TRBD1 (5 bases). Germline-derived CDR1 and CDR2 are SEHNR and FQNEAQ (reference sequence). CDR3 length: 13 residues. V dropped 2 bases and J dropped 6 bases, with 10 bases sitting between them. CDR3 amino acids: CASSLQGSNGYTF. CDR3 bases: TGTGCCAGCAGCTTACAGGGTTCGAATGGCTACACCTTC.

This sequence joins TRBV10-3 and TRBJ2-7; TRBD2 aligns across 7 bases. Trimming took 0 bases from V and 0 from J; bases not matched to a gene: 5. Germline CDR1 is ENHRY and CDR2 is SYGVKD. CDR3 size: 16 residues. This CDR3 is CAISESSGGFSYEQYF. For the CDR3, the DNA is TGTGCCATCAGTGAGTCGTCGGGGGGATTCTCCTACGAGCAGTACTTC.

The chain uses TRBV7-9 and TRBJ2-2; 8 bases fit TRBD2. CDR1 and CDR2 from the germline V gene are SEHNR and FQNEAQ (reference sequence). This CDR3 is 16 amino acids long. The ends lost 2 bases at V and 5 bases at J; junction bases unmatched: 7. The CDR3 DNA reads as TGTGCCAGCAGCTTACCTAGCGGGCCCGAGACCGGGGAGCTGTTTTTT. It is translated as CASSLPSGPETGELFF. Together with reference TRBV7-9 and TRBJ2-2, the CDR3 gives the full variable domain: DTGVSQNPRHKITKRGQNVTFRCDPISEHNRLYWYRQTLGQGPEFLTYFQNEAQLEKSRLLSDRFSAERPKGSFSTLEIQRTEQGDSAMYLCASSLPSGPETGELFFGEGSRLTVL.